These T cell receptor beta chains were read from a single sample in a study of blood T cell repertoires in COVID-19. This table comes from immunoSEQ multiplex PCR, and its TCRdb copy is limited to in-frame clones, with some not included. The sample lists 200,000 to 250,000 clones; 75% to 90% were seen once. The sample taken for sequencing was PBMCs or T cells enriched from blood (not recorded which). All receptors come from a woman between 25 and 40 years old who had been exposed to COVID-19. CDR3s leave out the opening cysteine and the closing phenylalanine or tryptophan. The D gene is left open where the match is weak. Part of the rows lack a size; the others show once, few, many or a class for expanded clones.

TRBD1 | TRBV15 | NA | ATSSQDRGAGNTIY
NA | TRBV4-2 | NA | ASSQGDYRETQY
TRBD1 | TRBV4-1 | NA | ASSRQRQDRTANYGYT
TRBD1 | TRBV5-1 | NA | ASSLGGQPQETQY
NA | TRBV5-1 | once | ASSGGGRDTQY
TRBD2 | TRBV10-2 | NA | ASSEFLAGGLVTDTQY
TRBD2 | TRBV5-1 | NA | ASSWIAGERNEQF
TRBD1 | TRBV2 | NA | ASSGDREDTQY
NA | TRBV21-1 | NA | ASSARQGLAKNIQY
TRBD2 | TRBV7-3 | NA | ASSATGLAGNEQF
NA | TRBV7-2 | NA | ASSLASGTGELF
TRBD1 | TRBV5-4 | NA | ASSLRQGTTTNYGYT
NA | TRBV25-1 | NA | ASSELQLPGEQY
NA | TRBV5-1 | NA | ALKVGDSFYGYT
TRBD2 | TRBV15 | NA | ATSREGGLANYEQY
NA | TRBV5-1 | NA | ASSGLNTDTQY
TRBD1 | TRBV3-1/TRBV3-2 | NA | ASSPWDRANTEAF
NA | TRBV5-1 | NA | ASSLLTSDNSPLH
TRBD2 | TRBV5-4 | few | ASSLNGLASGELF
TRBD1 | TRBV27 | NA | ASRTGGTDTQY
NA | TRBV5-1 | NA | ASSADRLEGNTIY
TRBD2 | TRBV11-2 | NA | ASRLTSGGADTQY
NA | TRBV21-1 | NA | ASSKVGAATNEKLF
NA | TRBV12-3/TRBV12-4 | NA | ASSSLFVEGYT
TRBD1 | TRBV4-2 | NA | ASSQGDRGPEVSYEQY
NA | TRBV7-2 | NA | ASSLDRGLGSPLH
TRBD1 | TRBV5-1 | NA | ASSLGRTGGTDTQY
TRBD1 | TRBV27 | once | ASRSGQENNQPQH
NA | TRBV27 | once | ASSMRRLVDEQF
NA | TRBV30 | NA | AWRRGGQETQY
NA | TRBV5-5 | NA | ASSLGLIQETQY
TRBD1 | TRBV7-3 | NA | ASSPGTGGNYEQY
TRBD1 | TRBV7-3 | NA | ASSLRGQGQETQY
NA | TRBV3-1/TRBV3-2 | NA | ASSQEAGPYNEQF
NA | TRBV6-5 | NA | ASSPEAVSTDTQY
TRBD1 | TRBV19 | NA | ASDRVGGNTIY